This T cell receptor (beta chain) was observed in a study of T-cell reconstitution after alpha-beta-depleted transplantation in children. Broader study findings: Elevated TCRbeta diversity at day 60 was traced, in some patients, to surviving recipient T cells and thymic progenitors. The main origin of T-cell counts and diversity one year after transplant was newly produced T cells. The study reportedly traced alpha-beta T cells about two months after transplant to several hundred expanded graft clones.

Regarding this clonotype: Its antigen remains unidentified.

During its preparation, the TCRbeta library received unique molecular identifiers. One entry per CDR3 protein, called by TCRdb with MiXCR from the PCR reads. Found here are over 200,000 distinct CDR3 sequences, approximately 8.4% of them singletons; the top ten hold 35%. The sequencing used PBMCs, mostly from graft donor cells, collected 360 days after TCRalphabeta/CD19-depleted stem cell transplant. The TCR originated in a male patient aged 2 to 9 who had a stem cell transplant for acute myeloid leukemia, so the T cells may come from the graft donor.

The CDR3 spells CASSYSRQTQYF. The CDR3 DNA reads TGTGCCAGCAGTTACTCGAGGCAGACCCAGTACTTC. This chain joins TRBV6-5 and TRBJ2-5; D is undetermined. Between the trimmed V and J ends, which lost 0 bases and 6 bases, there was a span of 5 bases. Germline-derived CDR1 and CDR2 are MNHEY and SVGAGI. The CDR3 is made up of 12 amino acids.